These T cell receptor beta chains were read from a single sample in a study of cytomegalovirus exposure and HLA in healthy donors. The data were produced by immunoSEQ multiplex PCR, yet TCRdb's version contains in-frame clones alone and is incomplete. The repertoire consists of some 130,000 clones, with 75% to 85% occurring once and the leading ten covering around 3.3%. The sample comprised PBMCs. The source is a male donor in good health and CMV-seronegative. CDR3s include the opening cysteine and the closing phenylalanine or tryptophan. D genes are given only for firm matches. A row's size may be missing; if present it is once, few, many or a size class.

d_call: NA; j_call: TRBJ1-5; v_call: TRBV4-3; clone_size: NA; cdr3_aa: CASSQGTGLNQPQHF; cdr3_nt: TGCGCCAGCAGCCAAGGAACAGGGTTGAATCAGCCCCAGCATTTT
d_call: TRBD1; j_call: TRBJ1-2; v_call: TRBV10-2; clone_size: NA; cdr3_aa: CASSTTGDYGYTF; cdr3_nt: TGCGCCAGCAGTACGACAGGGGACTATGGCTACACCTTC
d_call: NA; j_call: TRBJ1-5; v_call: TRBV5-4; clone_size: NA; cdr3_aa: CASSLDPGVDQPQHF; cdr3_nt: TGTGCCAGCAGTTTGGATCCAGGGGTAGATCAGCCCCAGCATTTT
d_call: TRBD1; j_call: TRBJ2-7; v_call: TRBV30; clone_size: NA; cdr3_aa: CAWSRGQHEQYF; cdr3_nt: TGTGCCTGGAGTAGGGGGCAGCACGAGCAGTACTTC
d_call: NA; j_call: TRBJ1-1; v_call: TRBV4-2; clone_size: NA; cdr3_aa: CASSQDPDLLARAGEAFF; cdr3_nt: TGTGCCAGCAGCCAAGATCCCGACCTGCTAGCACGGGCGGGGGAAGCTTTCTTT
d_call: TRBD1; j_call: TRBJ2-7; v_call: TRBV11-2; clone_size: NA; cdr3_aa: CASSFSSPGQGSTYEQYF; cdr3_nt: TGTGCCAGCAGCTTTAGCTCTCCGGGACAGGGTAGCACCTACGAGCAGTACTTC
d_call: NA; j_call: TRBJ2-3; v_call: TRBV5-6; clone_size: NA; cdr3_aa: CASSFRDTQYF; cdr3_nt: TGTGCCAGCAGCTTTCGGGATACGCAGTATTTT
d_call: NA; j_call: TRBJ1-5; v_call: TRBV27; clone_size: NA; cdr3_aa: CASSTGQPPGNQPQHF; cdr3_nt: TGTGCCAGCAGTACCGGACAGCCCCCGGGCAATCAGCCCCAGCATTTT
d_call: NA; j_call: TRBJ1-3; v_call: TRBV2; clone_size: few; cdr3_aa: CASSGGSSGNTIYF; cdr3_nt: TGTGCCAGCAGCGGAGGTAGCTCTGGAAACACCATATATTTT
d_call: TRBD2; j_call: TRBJ2-5; v_call: TRBV9; clone_size: NA; cdr3_aa: CASSGGGLAGGPGETQYF; cdr3_nt: TGTGCCAGCAGCGGCGGAGGGCTAGCGGGGGGGCCCGGGGAGACCCAGTACTTC
d_call: NA; j_call: TRBJ1-5; v_call: TRBV19; clone_size: NA; cdr3_aa: CASSRRVQLNQPQHF; cdr3_nt: TGTGCCAGTAGTAGGAGGGTCCAACTCAATCAGCCCCAGCATTTT
d_call: NA; j_call: TRBJ2-5; v_call: TRBV6-1; clone_size: NA; cdr3_aa: CASLGLIREQYF; cdr3_nt: TGTGCCAGCCTAGGACTGATTAGAGAGCAGTACTTC
d_call: NA; j_call: TRBJ1-2; v_call: TRBV5-1; clone_size: NA; cdr3_aa: CASSRELGLNYGYTF; cdr3_nt: TGCGCCAGCAGTCGGGAGCTCGGACTTAACTATGGCTACACCTTC
d_call: NA; j_call: TRBJ2-7; v_call: TRBV25-1; clone_size: NA; cdr3_aa: CASSEQDSYEQYF; cdr3_nt: TGTGCCAGCAGTGAACAGGACAGCTACGAGCAGTACTTC
d_call: NA; j_call: TRBJ1-2; v_call: TRBV6-1; clone_size: NA; cdr3_aa: CASSHRTVGNYGYTF; cdr3_nt: TGTGCCAGCAGTCATAGGACAGTGGGAAACTATGGCTACACCTTC
d_call: NA; j_call: TRBJ1-4; v_call: TRBV4-2; clone_size: NA; cdr3_aa: CASSQVSQGPNEKLFF; cdr3_nt: TGTGCCAGCAGCCAAGTCTCCCAGGGGCCGAATGAAAAACTGTTTTTT
d_call: TRBD1; j_call: TRBJ2-2; v_call: TRBV5-1; clone_size: NA; cdr3_aa: CASSRETGGIGELFF; cdr3_nt: TGCGCCAGCAGCCGTGAGACAGGGGGTATCGGGGAGCTGTTTTTT
d_call: TRBD1; j_call: TRBJ1-1; v_call: TRBV5-4; clone_size: NA; cdr3_aa: CASSRDRVGDTEAFF; cdr3_nt: TGTGCCAGCAGCCGCGACAGGGTAGGGGACACTGAAGCTTTCTTT
d_call: TRBD2; j_call: TRBJ2-5; v_call: TRBV5-6; clone_size: NA; cdr3_aa: CASQLRVSGGQETQYF; cdr3_nt: TGTGCCAGCCAACTACGGGTTAGCGGGGGGCAAGAGACCCAGTACTTC
d_call: NA; j_call: TRBJ2-7; v_call: TRBV30; clone_size: NA; cdr3_aa: CAWREGYEQYF; cdr3_nt: TGTGCCTGGAGAGAGGGCTACGAGCAGTACTTC
d_call: TRBD1; j_call: TRBJ2-3; v_call: TRBV28; clone_size: NA; cdr3_aa: CASSFPLADRALYTDTQYF; cdr3_nt: TGTGCCAGCAGTTTCCCTCTCGCGGACAGGGCATTGTACACAGATACGCAGTATTTT
d_call: TRBD2; j_call: TRBJ2-1; v_call: TRBV5-1; clone_size: NA; cdr3_aa: CASSETGLAGEQFF; cdr3_nt: TGCGCCAGCAGCGAAACGGGACTAGCGGGAGAGCAGTTCTTC
d_call: NA; j_call: TRBJ1-4; v_call: TRBV7-8; clone_size: NA; cdr3_aa: CASSFRATNEKLFF; cdr3_nt: TGTGCCAGCAGCTTCAGGGCAACTAATGAAAAACTGTTTTTT
d_call: NA; j_call: TRBJ2-7; v_call: TRBV5-1; clone_size: NA; cdr3_aa: CASSFARGSYEQYF; cdr3_nt: TGCGCCAGCAGCTTTGCCAGGGGTTCCTACGAGCAGTACTTC
d_call: TRBD2; j_call: TRBJ2-3; v_call: TRBV9; clone_size: NA; cdr3_aa: CASSVILAGVTDTQYF; cdr3_nt: TGTGCCAGCAGCGTAATACTAGCGGGGGTCACAGATACGCAGTATTTT
d_call: NA; j_call: TRBJ2-3; v_call: TRBV18; clone_size: NA; cdr3_aa: CASSPRDTRTTDTQYF; cdr3_nt: TGTGCCAGCTCACCTCGGGACACTCGTACCACAGATACGCAGTATTTT
d_call: NA; j_call: TRBJ2-4; v_call: TRBV11-2; clone_size: NA; cdr3_aa: CASRQLGLAKNSQYF; cdr3_nt: TGTGCCAGCAGACAATTAGGGCTAGCCAAAAACAGTCAGTACTTC
d_call: TRBD1; j_call: TRBJ1-1; v_call: TRBV11-2; clone_size: NA; cdr3_aa: CASSFRALGDRVFF; cdr3_nt: TGTGCCAGCAGCTTCAGGGCTTTGGGAGACAGGGTTTTCTTT
d_call: TRBD1; j_call: TRBJ2-6; v_call: TRBV19; clone_size: NA; cdr3_aa: CASNRGPEFRANGLTF; cdr3_nt: TGTGCCAGTAACAGGGGGCCCGAGTTTAGGGCCAACGGCCTGACTTTC
d_call: TRBD1; j_call: TRBJ2-7; v_call: TRBV10-2; clone_size: NA; cdr3_aa: CASSKRTGGGEQYF; cdr3_nt: TGCGCCAGCAGTAAGCGGACAGGGGGCGGAGAGCAGTACTTC
d_call: NA; j_call: TRBJ2-2; v_call: TRBV19; clone_size: NA; cdr3_aa: CATEAANTGELFF; cdr3_nt: TGTGCCACCGAGGCCGCGAACACCGGGGAGCTGTTTTTT
d_call: NA; j_call: TRBJ1-1; v_call: TRBV6-5; clone_size: NA; cdr3_aa: CASSYSLVMNTEAFF; cdr3_nt: TGTGCCAGCAGTTACTCCTTAGTAATGAACACTGAAGCTTTCTTT
d_call: NA; j_call: TRBJ1-1; v_call: TRBV27; clone_size: NA; cdr3_aa: CASSSLTGEDIEAFF; cdr3_nt: TGTGCCAGCAGTTCCCTGACAGGAGAGGATATTGAAGCTTTCTTT
d_call: TRBD2; j_call: TRBJ2-1; v_call: TRBV11-2; clone_size: NA; cdr3_aa: CASSLVGLASVNEQFF; cdr3_nt: TGTGCCAGCAGCTTAGTTGGACTAGCTAGTGTTAATGAGCAGTTCTTC
d_call: NA; j_call: TRBJ2-5; v_call: TRBV7-9; clone_size: NA; cdr3_aa: CASSLETQYF; cdr3_nt: TGTGCCAGCAGCCTAGAGACCCAGTACTTC
d_call: NA; j_call: TRBJ2-1; v_call: TRBV7-2; clone_size: NA; cdr3_aa: CASSFPEGGTDYNEQFF; cdr3_nt: TGTGCCAGCAGCTTCCCCGAGGGGGGGACTGATTACAATGAGCAGTTCTTC
d_call: TRBD1; j_call: TRBJ2-7; v_call: TRBV4-1; clone_size: NA; cdr3_aa: CASSQDLPGQTYEQYF; cdr3_nt: TGCGCCAGCAGCCAAGATCTTCCGGGACAGACCTACGAGCAGTACTTC
d_call: NA; j_call: TRBJ2-2; v_call: TRBV11-1; clone_size: NA; cdr3_aa: CASSLRVTNLYTGELFF; cdr3_nt: TGTGCCAGCAGCTTACGGGTCACCAACCTTTACACCGGGGAGCTGTTTTTT
d_call: NA; j_call: TRBJ2-5; v_call: TRBV7-7; clone_size: NA; cdr3_aa: CASSPGTSQETQYF; cdr3_nt: TGTGCCAGCAGCCCAGGGACTTCCCAAGAGACCCAGTACTTC